This TCR beta chain was documented in a study of Ad26.COV2.S vaccination and SARS-CoV-2 variants. Whole-study context: Among those in the COV1001 Ad26.COV2.S trial arm was the donor.

Treatment denoted: around 19 received Ad26.COV2.S at low or high dose, single or two shots; several received placebo; per-sample allocation not given. Day 63 following the first vaccine or placebo injection was when the samples were taken. Study-wide results and caveats: TCR breadth and depth analyses may have underestimated total T cell responses.

The V end lost 2 bases, the J end lost 5 bases, and 10 bases lay between the germline ends. The V gene's germline CDR1 is SQVTM and CDR2 ANQGSEA. The CDR3 totals 12 residues. As regards this clone: Its antigen is currently unknown.

TCRdb's table, derived via immunoSEQ multiplex PCR, lists solely in-frame clones and lacks some. This table has some 350,000 clones, more than 75% appearing once. The source was peripheral blood, collected in a trial of Ad26.COV2.S vaccine versus placebo. The sequence was collected from a person aged 18 to 59 who received the Ad26.COV2.S COVID-19 vaccine or a placebo. This sequence joins TRBV29-1 and TRBJ2-7; a weak D match, TRBD2 (6 bases). Written as DNA, the CDR3 is TGCAGCGTTGAACTCCCTAGCGACGAGCAGTACTTC. Its translation is CSVELPSDEQYF.